This T cell receptor (beta chain) comes out of a study of control samples from healthy donors and cancer patients. Germline V gene data show CDR1 as MNHEY and CDR2 as SMNVEV (reference sequence). The CDR3 length is 15 residues. Trimming pared 7 bases from V and 0 bases from J, leaving 13 bases between. Clones were read by immunoSEQ multiplex PCR, and TCRdb kept only the in-frame ones, dropping some. This sample yields about 120,000 clones, of which roughly nine tenths are seen a single time; 6% to 8.5% belongs to the top ten. The receptor comes from a woman in her late teens or twenties in good health. This sequence joins TRBV27 and TRBJ1-5; D possibly corresponds to TRBD1 (6 bases). What was sequenced was blood. The CDR3: CASMRTAYSNQPQHF. CDR3 in DNA: TGTGCCAGCATGAGGACAGCATATAGCAATCAGCCCCAGCATTTT.